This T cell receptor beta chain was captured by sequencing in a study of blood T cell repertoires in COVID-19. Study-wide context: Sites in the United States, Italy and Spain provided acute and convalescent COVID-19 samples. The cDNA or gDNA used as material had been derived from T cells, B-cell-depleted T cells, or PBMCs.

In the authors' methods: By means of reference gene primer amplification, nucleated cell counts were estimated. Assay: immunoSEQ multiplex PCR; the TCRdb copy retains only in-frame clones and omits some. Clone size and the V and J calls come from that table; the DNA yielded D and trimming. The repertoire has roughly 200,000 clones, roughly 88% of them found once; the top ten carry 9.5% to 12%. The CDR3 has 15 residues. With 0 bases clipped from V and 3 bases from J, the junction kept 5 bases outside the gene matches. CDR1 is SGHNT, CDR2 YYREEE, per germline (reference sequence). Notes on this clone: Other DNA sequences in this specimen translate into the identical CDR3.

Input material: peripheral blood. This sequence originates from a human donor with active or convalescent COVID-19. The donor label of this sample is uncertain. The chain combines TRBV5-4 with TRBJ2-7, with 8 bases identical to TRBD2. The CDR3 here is CASSLGGSGNYEQYF. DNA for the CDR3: TGTGCCAGCAGCTTGGGGGGTAGCGGGAACTACGAGCAGTACTTC.